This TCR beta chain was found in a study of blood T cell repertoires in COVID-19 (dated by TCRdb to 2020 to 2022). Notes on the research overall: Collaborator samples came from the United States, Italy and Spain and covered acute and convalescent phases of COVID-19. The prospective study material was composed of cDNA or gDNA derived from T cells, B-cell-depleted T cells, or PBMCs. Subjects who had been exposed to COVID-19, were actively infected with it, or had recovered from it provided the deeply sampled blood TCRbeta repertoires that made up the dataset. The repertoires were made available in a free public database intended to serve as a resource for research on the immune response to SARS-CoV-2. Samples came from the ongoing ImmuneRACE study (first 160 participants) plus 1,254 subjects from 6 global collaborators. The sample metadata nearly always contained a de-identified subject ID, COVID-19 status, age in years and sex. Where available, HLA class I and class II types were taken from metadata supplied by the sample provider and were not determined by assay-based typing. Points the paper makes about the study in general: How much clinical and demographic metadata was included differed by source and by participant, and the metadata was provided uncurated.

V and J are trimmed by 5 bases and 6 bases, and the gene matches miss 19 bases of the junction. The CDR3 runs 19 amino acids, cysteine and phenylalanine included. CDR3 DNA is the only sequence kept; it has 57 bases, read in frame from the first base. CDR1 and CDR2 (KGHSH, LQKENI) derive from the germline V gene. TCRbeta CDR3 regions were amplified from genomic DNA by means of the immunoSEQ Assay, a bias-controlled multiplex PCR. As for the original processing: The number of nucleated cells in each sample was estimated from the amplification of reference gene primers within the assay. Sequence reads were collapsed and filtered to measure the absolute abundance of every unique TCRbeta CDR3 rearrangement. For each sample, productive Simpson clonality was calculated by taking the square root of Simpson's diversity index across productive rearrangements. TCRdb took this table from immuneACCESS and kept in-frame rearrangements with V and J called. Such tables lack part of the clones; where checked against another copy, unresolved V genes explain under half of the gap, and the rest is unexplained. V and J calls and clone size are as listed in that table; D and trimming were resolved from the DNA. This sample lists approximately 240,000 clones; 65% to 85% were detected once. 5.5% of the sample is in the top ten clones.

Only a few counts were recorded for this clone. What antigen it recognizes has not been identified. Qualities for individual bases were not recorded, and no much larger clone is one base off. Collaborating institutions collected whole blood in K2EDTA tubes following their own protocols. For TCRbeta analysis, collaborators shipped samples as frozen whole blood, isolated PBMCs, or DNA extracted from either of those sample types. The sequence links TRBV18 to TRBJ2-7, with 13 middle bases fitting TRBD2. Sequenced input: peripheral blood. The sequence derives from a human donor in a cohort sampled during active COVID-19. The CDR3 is CASSFGLAGAGFGLGEQYF. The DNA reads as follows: TGTGCCAGCTCATTTGGACTAGCGGGGGCCGGGTTCGGTCTCGGCGAGCAGTACTTC. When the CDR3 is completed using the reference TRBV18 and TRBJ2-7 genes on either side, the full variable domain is NAGVMQNPRHLVRRRGQEARLRCSPMKGHSHVYWYRQLPEEGLKFMVYLQKENIIDESGMPKERFSAEFPKEGPSILRIQQVVRGDSAAYFCASSFGLAGAGFGLGEQYFGPGTRLTVT.